The 29 T cell receptor beta chains given below trace back to one sample, sequenced in a study of blood T cell repertoires in COVID-19 (dated by TCRdb to 2018 to 2020). Library method: the immunoSEQ multiplex PCR assay. TCRdb holds this immuneACCESS table with in-frame rearrangements only. Some clones are missing; in checked studies, unresolved V genes explain under half, and the rest has no known cause. In this sample the table shows 250,000 to 350,000 clones, over 75% of which occur a single time. About 0.9% of the sample is in the top ten clones. Sequencing used peripheral blood. The receptors shown here come from a human donor with COVID-19, enrolled during active disease. The donor label of this sample is uncertain.

The V gene is TRBV6-1, the J gene TRBJ2-1, with 8 bases matching TRBD2. From germline, CDR1 is MNHNS and CDR2 SASEGT. This CDR3 is 17 amino acids long. The V segment lost 5 bases and the J segment 0 bases; nucleotides outside the gene matches: 9. The CDR3 DNA is TGTGCCAGCAGTAAAGGACTAGCTGGTTACTCCTACAATGAGCAGTTCTTC. Protein product: CASSKGLAGYSYNEQFF.

A single count supports this clone. The same CDR3 can be traced to other DNA sequences in this sample. V is TRBV11-3 and J is TRBJ2-2, with unresolved D. The CDR3 runs 14 residues. Trimming shortened V by 0 bases and J by 5 bases, and 7 bases separated the two germline ends. Germline lookup yields CDR1 SGHNT and CDR2 YENEEA. The CDR3 DNA reads as TGTGCCAGCAGCTTAGATAGAAGTACCGGGGAGCTGTTTTTT. It specifies CASSLDRSTGELFF.

This clone was found once. V usage is TRBV11-2 and J usage is TRBJ2-2; D is possibly TRBD2 (5 bases). The V and J ends lost 5 bases and 0 bases respectively, with 13 bases between them. Germline CDR1 SGHAT, CDR2 FQNNGV. There are 16 residues in the CDR3. CDR3 sequence reads: CASSPTRLTNTGELFF. The CDR3 DNA follows: TGTGCCAGCAGCCCCACTAGACTTACGAACACCGGGGAGCTGTTTTTT.

The J gene is TRBJ1-5, the V gene TRBV6-5, with D perhaps matching TRBD1 (6 bases). The CDR3 loop spans 11 amino acids. Germline loops: CDR1 MNHEY, CDR2 SVGAGI. The V gene lost 8 bases and the J gene lost 9 bases, with 11 bases spanning the gap. The CDR3 nucleotides read TGTGCCAGCGGGAGGGGGGCGCCCCAGCATTTT. Its translation: CASGRGAPQHF.

This chain joins TRBV29-1 and TRBJ1-2; tentatively, D is TRBD1 (5 bases). This CDR3 is 14 amino acids long. Between the trimmed V and J ends, which lost 1 base and 7 bases, there was a span of 16 bases. Germline V gene sequence: CDR1 SQVTM, CDR2 ANQGSEA. The CDR3 coding sequence is TGCAGCGTTGAAGGGCGGGGGGAGCTCAGTGGCTACACCTTC. Translation: CSVEGRGELSGYTF.

This clone was observed a handful of times. The rearrangement joins TRBV5-1 to TRBJ1-5, with 7 nucleotides matching TRBD1. This CDR3 comprises 14 residues. V gave up 3 bases and J gave up 7 bases; unmatched junction bases: 7. Germline V gene data show CDR1 as SGHRS and CDR2 as YFSETQ. The CDR3 here is CASSYVGGLQPQHF. CDR3 DNA: TGCGCCAGCAGCTATGTAGGGGGCCTCCAGCCCCAGCATTTT.

The chain employs TRBV19 and TRBJ2-3; 7 bases agree with TRBD2. V lost 5 bases and J lost 0; bases outside the gene matches: 8. CDR1 is LNHDA and CDR2 is SQIVND in the germline V gene (reference sequence). This CDR3 is built from 16 residues. DNA for the CDR3: TGTGCCAGTAGTGCTTTACTAGCGTCTAGCACAGATACGCAGTATTTT. Translated, it gives CASSALLASSTDTQYF.

V is TRBV7-8 and J is TRBJ2-7; TRBD2 agrees at 9 bases. Germline loops: CDR1 SGHVS, CDR2 FQNEAQ. CDR3 length: 16 amino acids. J gave up 2 bases and V 5 bases, and 10 bases lay outside the gene matches. The CDR3, as DNA: TGTGCCAGCAGCCGAACATTAGCGGGAGCGCCCTACGAGCAGTACTTC. It yields the protein CASSRTLAGAPYEQYF. Full variable domain (missing parts from reference TRBV7-8 and TRBJ2-7): GAGVSQSPRYKVAKRGQDVALRCDPISGHVSLFWYQQALGQGPEFLTYFQNEAQLDKSGLPSDRFFAERPEGSVSTLKIQRTQQEDSAVYLCASSRTLAGAPYEQYFGPGTRLTVT.

This chain links TRBV28 with TRBJ2-7, with D possibly being TRBD1 (6 bases). CDR1 is MDHEN and CDR2 is SYDVKM in the germline V gene. The CDR3 is 16 amino acids. The germline V and J ends were trimmed by 5 bases and 3 bases, with 20 bases remaining between them. CDR3 in DNA: TGTGCCAGCAGTGAGCCGGGACACCTAGGGAACTACGAGCAGTACTTC. Translating it yields CASSEPGHLGNYEQYF.

The chain employs TRBV19 and TRBJ2-2, with 7 nucleotides matching TRBD2. This CDR3 has 18 amino acids. CDR1 and CDR2 (germline): LNHDA, SQIVND (reference sequence). With 5 bases clipped from V and 6 bases from J, the junction kept 18 bases outside the gene matches. This CDR3 is CASSPSWVAGELAGELFF. The CDR3 DNA follows: TGTGCCAGTAGTCCTTCCTGGGTTGCGGGAGAATTAGCCGGGGAGCTGTTTTTT.

The V call is TRBV6-2 or TRBV6-3, the J call TRBJ1-5, with TRBD1 identical over 7 bases. CDR3 length: 15 residues. The V segment lost 5 bases and the J segment 4 bases; nucleotides outside the gene matches: 8. Looked up from germline, CDR1 is MNHEY and CDR2 is SVGEGT. DNA for the CDR3: TGTGCCAGCAGTGCTGACAGGGAGCCAAATCAGCCCCAGCATTTT. It yields the protein CASSADREPNQPQHF.

The chain links TRBV9 to TRBJ2-7; 10 bases line up with TRBD2. The CDR3 is 17 amino acids. Germline V lookup: CDR1 SGDLS, CDR2 YYNGEE. V dropped 0 bases and J dropped 0; count of bases not matched to a gene: 6. The CDR3 reads CASSVGLAGLSSYEQYF. CDR3 nucleotides: TGTGCCAGCAGCGTAGGACTAGCGGGTCTAAGCTCCTACGAGCAGTACTTC.

The chain couples TRBV12-5 to TRBJ2-1; TRBD2 aligns across 9 bases. The V gene end was trimmed by 5 bases and the J gene end by 15 bases; junction bases not matched to a gene: 5. Germline V CDR1 and CDR2: LGHNT, FRNRAP. This CDR3 is 11 amino acids long. CDR3 bases: TGTGCTAGTGGTACCGGGACTAGCCTGTTCTTC. It translates to CASGTGTSLFF.

The chain carries TRBV28 and TRBJ1-1, with 8 nucleotides matching TRBD1. Trimming took 6 bases from V and 5 from J; bases not matched to a gene: 14. Germline V gives CDR1 MDHEN, CDR2 SYDVKM. The CDR3 contains 16 residues. This chain's CDR3 is CASSPRGQGAGTEAFF. The CDR3 DNA is TGTGCCAGCAGCCCTCGGGGGCAGGGGGCGGGGACTGAAGCTTTCTTT.

This clone is a singleton in its sample. The chain's CDR3 is CASSGGDSGKTEAFF. DNA for the CDR3: TGCGCCAGCAGCGGCGGGGACAGTGGTAAGACTGAAGCTTTCTTT. The rearrangement joins TRBV5-1 to TRBJ1-1; 7 bases are shared with TRBD1. The germline V gene has CDR1 SGHRS and CDR2 YFSETQ. The ends lost 4 bases at V and 5 bases at J; junction bases unmatched: 11. The CDR3 has 15 residues.

This sequence joins TRBV29-1 and TRBJ1-1, with 8 bases matching TRBD1. After removal of 3 bases from V and 4 bases from J, the junction contained 4 bases not matched to a gene. CDR3 length: 13 residues. Germline CDR1 reads SQVTM; CDR2 reads ANQGSEA. The DNA of the CDR3 is TGCAGCGTTGACAGGGGGCAGGGCACTGAAGCTTTCTTT. Amino acids: CSVDRGQGTEAFF.

This chain connects TRBV4-2 to TRBJ1-3, with a possible D match to TRBD1 (6 bases). The CDR3 totals 16 residues. V was clipped by 4 bases and J by 0 bases, with 13 bases between them. The germline CDR1 and CDR2 sequences are LGHNA and YNFKEQ. The CDR3 region is CASSPRAGASGNTIYF. DNA for the CDR3: TGTGCCAGCAGCCCCCGGGCGGGGGCCTCTGGAAACACCATATATTTT.

This sequence joins TRBV5-1 and TRBJ1-2; 9 positions agree with TRBD1. The CDR3 has 13 amino acids. The V gene end was trimmed by 2 bases and the J gene end by 8 bases; junction bases not matched to a gene: 4. Germline V CDR1 and CDR2: SGHRS, YFSETQ. For the CDR3, the DNA is TGCGCCAGCAGCTTACAGGGGGCGCAGGGCTACACCTTC. This codes for CASSLQGAQGYTF.

V is TRBV23-1 and J is TRBJ1-5; no reliable D call. TRBV23-1 is sorted into the ORF group, with uncertain function. Deletions cut 4 bases from V and 3 bases from J, with 10 bases between. The CDR3 covers 14 residues. The CDR3 sequence is CASSPQCFNQPQHF. The CDR3, as DNA: TGCGCCAGCAGTCCCCAGTGTTTCAATCAGCCCCAGCATTTT.

The chain joins TRBV11-1 to TRBJ2-1; D may be TRBD2 (7 bases). Germline values: CDR1 SGHAT, CDR2 FQDESV (reference sequence). V was trimmed by 6 bases and J by 13 bases, leaving 19 bases between them. CDR3 length: 13 residues. The CDR3 DNA is TGTGCCAGCAGAAAAAGGGGGGGGACACACCAGTTCTTC. Protein sequence: CASRKRGGTHQFF.

V gene TRBV5-4 combines with J gene TRBJ1-6; D is undetermined. The V and J ends lost 0 bases and 4 bases respectively, with 5 bases between them. The CDR3 length is 14 residues. The V gene's germline CDR1 is SGHNT and CDR2 YYREEE (reference sequence). CDR3 bases: TGTGCCAGCAGCTTGGACAGTTATAATTCACCCCTCCACTTT. Its protein product is CASSLDSYNSPLHF.

A few counts support this clone. V gene TRBV25-1 combines with J gene TRBJ1-2; D is possibly TRBD1 (5 bases). CDR1 is MGHDK, CDR2 SYGVNS, per germline. Trimming removed 6 bases at V and 6 bases at J, with 11 bases between. This CDR3 region has 12 residues. CDR3 in amino acids: CASSAGLDGYTF. In DNA, the CDR3 is TGTGCCAGCAGCGCGGGGCTCGATGGCTACACCTTC.

CDR3 DNA: TGTGCCAGCAGCCCGGGACTAGCTAGTTACGAGCAGTACTTC. Protein: CASSPGLASYEQYF. V and J are TRBV5-4 and TRBJ2-7, with TRBD2 matching 9 bases. The germline gives CDR1 SGHNT, CDR2 YYREEE (reference sequence). The junction had 6 bases not matched to a gene; V was cut back by 4 bases and J by 4 bases. CDR3 length: 14 residues. Full variable domain (missing parts from reference TRBV5-4 and TRBJ2-7): ETGVTQSPTHLIKTRGQQVTLRCSSQSGHNTVSWYQQALGQGPQFIFQYYREEENGRGNFPPRFSGLQFPNYSSELNVNALELDDSALYLCASSPGLASYEQYFGPGTRLTVT.

The J gene is TRBJ2-7, the V gene TRBV9; D not resolved. CDR1 and CDR2 from the germline V gene are SGDLS and YYNGEE. With 0 bases removed from V and 3 bases from J, the gap between germline ends came to 10 bases. This CDR3 comprises 14 residues. This CDR3 reads CASSVAYRNYEQYF. In DNA, the CDR3 is TGTGCCAGCAGCGTAGCTTACAGAAACTACGAGCAGTACTTC.

This sequence joins TRBV11-3 and TRBJ2-1; 7 bases agree with TRBD1. The CDR3 covers 15 residues. Germline V lookup: CDR1 SGHNT, CDR2 YENEEA. Trimming took 5 bases from V and 1 from J; bases not matched to a gene: 5. The CDR3 spells CASSPNRGSYNEQFF. In DNA, the CDR3 is TGTGCCAGCAGCCCCAACAGGGGATCCTACAATGAGCAGTTCTTC.

The chain joins TRBV25-1 to TRBJ1-1; TRBD1 is a possible D gene (5 bases). The germline CDR1 and CDR2 sequences are MGHDK and SYGVNS. V shed 1 base and J shed 1 base, with 7 bases lying between them. The CDR3 totals 14 residues. CDR3 sequence: CASSELQGNTEAFF. The CDR3, as DNA: TGTGCCAGCAGTGAATTGCAGGGGAACACTGAAGCTTTCTTT.

The CDR3 DNA sequence: TGTGCCTGGAGTGCGATAGGAGGGACGGGCACAGATACGCAGTATTTT. Its translation is CAWSAIGGTGTDTQYF. This sequence joins TRBV30 and TRBJ2-3, with a possible D match to TRBD2 (6 bases). CDR3 length: 16 amino acids. With 1 base removed from V and 1 base from J, the gap between germline ends came to 15 bases. CDR1 GTSNPN and CDR2 SVGIG come from the germline V gene (reference sequence).

The chain couples TRBV15 to TRBJ1-5, with 7 bases aligning to TRBD1. Germline V lookup: CDR1 LNHNV, CDR2 YYDKDF (reference sequence). V lost 5 bases to trimming and J lost 2 bases; unmatched junction nucleotides: 6. This CDR3 has 15 residues. DNA for the CDR3: TGTGCCACCAGCGCTCAGGGGGATGGCAATCAGCCCCAGCATTTT. Protein sequence: CATSAQGDGNQPQHF.

This clone was detected only a few times. The chain combines TRBV23-1 with TRBJ1-5, with a possible D match to TRBD1 (5 bases). TRBV23-1 is flagged as an ORF with uncertain function. Deletions cut 6 bases from V and 3 bases from J, with 9 bases between. The CDR3 covers 13 residues. This CDR3 is CASRRGPNQPQHF. In DNA form, the CDR3 reads TGCGCCAGCAGGCGGGGCCCCAATCAGCCCCAGCATTTT.